The sample holds a few counts of the clone carrying this T cell receptor beta chain. What it binds is not known. Roughly 9.8 milliliters of peripheral blood were drawn from each donor. The record originates from a study of blood T cells in healthy people across ages. Study results and limitations: Unsorted PBMC input precluded a conclusive naive versus antigen-experienced comparison. Long-lived and aged donors differed, with more naive CD4+ cells and higher diversity in the long-lived.

A second PCR of 7 to 11 cycles used a sample-barcoded 5' primer and a J-beta primer mix. TCRdb called the 5' RACE reads again in MiXCR, with one record for every CDR3 protein. This table has approximately 690,000 distinct CDR3 sequences, 35% to 50% appearing once. The CDR3 loop spans 17 amino acids. V was trimmed by 0 bases and J by 1 base, leaving 13 bases between them. Germline loops: CDR1 LGHNA, CDR2 YNFKEQ. The specimen sequenced was blood. This TCR was recovered from a man older than 75 in good health. The chain combines TRBV4-2 with TRBJ1-3; D ambiguous. The DNA of the CDR3 is TGTGCCAGCAGCCAAGATTCACGGTCCGCGTCTGGAAACACCATATATTTT. Translated: CASSQDSRSASGNTIYF.